The 12 T cell receptor beta chains in this list originate from one sample, sequenced in a study of beta chain features in type 1 diabetes. Expressed TCRB transcripts were sequenced after all isolated RNA was converted to cDNA. TCRdb's copy holds only in-frame clones and misses some; the assay was immunoSEQ multiplex PCR. The sample lists 300,000 to 400,000 clones; roughly 12% were seen once. The source material was naive CD4+ T cells from blood. The source of these receptors is a man between 18 and 29 years old in good health.

The rearrangement joins TRBV18 to TRBJ2-2, with 11 bases matching TRBD1. Trimming cost V 6 bases and J 0 bases; bases outside gene matches: 3. This CDR3 region has 16 residues. Germline CDR1 KGHSH, CDR2 LQKENI. The CDR3 bases are TGTGCCAGCTCGGCGGGACAGGGGGCGAACACCGGGGAGCTGTTTTTT. This codes for CASSAGQGANTGELFF.

In its sample, this clone was seen a few times. The V and J genes are TRBV7-3 and TRBJ1-1; no firm D call. Trimming cost V 5 bases and J 1 base, with 8 bases left between them. Germline CDR1 is SGHTA and CDR2 is FQGTGA. This CDR3 is built from 13 residues. Here the CDR3 DNA reads TGTGCCAGCAGCCCTCACAAGAACACTGAAGCTTTCTTT. This translates into CASSPHKNTEAFF.

This clone has more than one count but fewer than ten. The chain links TRBV7-2 to TRBJ1-1; D unclear. Between the trimmed V and J ends, which lost 1 base and 4 bases, there was a span of 22 bases. This CDR3 has 18 residues. Germline V gene lookup returns CDR1 SGHTA and CDR2 FQGNSA. The DNA for the CDR3 is TGTGCCAGCAGCTTAGGGCCCCCGGGGTCGACGGGCGGCACTGAAGCTTTCTTT. This gives the protein CASSLGPPGSTGGTEAFF.

The chain couples TRBV5-1 to TRBJ2-2; 7 bases fit TRBD1. There are 14 residues in the CDR3. The V segment lost 2 bases and the J segment 4 bases; nucleotides outside the gene matches: 2. Germline loops: CDR1 SGHRS, CDR2 YFSETQ. Here the CDR3 reads CASSFTGATGELFF. Written as DNA, the CDR3 is TGCGCCAGCAGCTTCACAGGGGCCACCGGGGAGCTGTTTTTT.

This clone was counted between two and nine times. V usage is TRBV18 and J usage is TRBJ2-7; 9 nucleotides match TRBD1. The germline V gene encodes CDR1 KGHSH and CDR2 LQKENI. V gave up 3 bases and J gave up 6 bases; unmatched junction bases: 15. The CDR3 sequence is 17 residues long. CDR3 region: CASSPRTNRDRVAEQYF. The CDR3 DNA reads as TGTGCCAGCTCACCGAGGACAAACCGGGACAGGGTAGCCGAGCAGTACTTC.

The V call is TRBV14, the J call TRBJ2-1; 11 positions match TRBD2. V was pared by 5 bases and J by 2 bases, with 5 bases of the junction left unmatched. The CDR3 loop spans 16 amino acids. The germline gives CDR1 SGHDN, CDR2 FVKESK. CDR3 coding DNA: TGTGCCAGCAGCTCGAATAGCGGGAGGGCCTACAATGAGCAGTTCTTC. It codes for CASSSNSGRAYNEQFF.

The sample holds a few counts of this clone. The rearrangement joins TRBV18 to TRBJ2-3; 8 nucleotides agree with TRBD1. The CDR3 extends over 15 amino acids. Per germline, CDR1 KGHSH and CDR2 LQKENI. The V segment lost 5 bases and the J segment 6 bases; nucleotides outside the gene matches: 10. CDR3: CASSKDRVPSDTQYF. DNA for the CDR3: TGTGCCAGCTCAAAGGACAGGGTTCCGTCCGATACGCAGTATTTT.

In this sample, this clone turned up a few times. This chain uses TRBV11-1 with TRBJ1-1; possible D gene TRBD1, 6 bases. CDR1 is SGHAT and CDR2 is FQDESV in the germline V gene (reference sequence). The CDR3 covers 14 residues. V lost 5 bases to trimming and J lost 1 base, with 11 bases between them. CDR3 nucleotide sequence: TGTGCCAGCAGCGGACACAGGGCGAACACTGAAGCTTTCTTT. The encoded protein is CASSGHRANTEAFF. The full variable domain, rest sourced from reference TRBV11-1 and TRBJ1-1, is EAEVAQSPRYKITEKSQAVAFWCDPISGHATLYWYRQILGQGPELLVQFQDESVVDDSQLPKDRFSAERLKGVDSTLKIQPAELGDSAMYLCASSGHRANTEAFFGQGTRLTVV.

This clone was counted only a few times. The genes are TRBV5-1 and TRBJ1-3; D is ambiguous. Germline loops: CDR1 SGHRS, CDR2 YFSETQ. The CDR3 totals 12 residues. The V and J ends lost 4 bases and 4 bases respectively, with 6 bases between them. CDR3 loop: CASSPGGNTIYF. The CDR3 region has the DNA TGCGCCAGCAGCCCAGGAGGAAACACCATATATTTT.

The chain joins TRBV6-6 to TRBJ2-5, with 9 bases aligning to TRBD1. CDR1 and CDR2 from the germline V gene are MNHNY and SVGAGI (reference sequence). This CDR3 has 16 amino acids. Unmatched junction bases numbered 12, after V lost 5 bases and J lost 5 bases. The CDR3 reads CASSARVQGADETQYF. The CDR3 DNA reads TGTGCCAGCAGTGCACGCGTACAGGGGGCTGACGAGACCCAGTACTTC.

This clone occurred a few times. This rearrangement joins TRBV4-3 to TRBJ2-7; tentative D call: TRBD2 (6 bases). Germline CDR1 and CDR2: LGHNA and YSLEER. V lost 4 bases and J lost 2, with 15 bases in between. This CDR3 contains 15 residues. CDR3 sequence reads: CASSRGLLNTYEQYF. CDR3 in DNA: TGCGCCAGCAGCCGCGGACTACTGAACACCTACGAGCAGTACTTC.

In this sample, this clone turned up a few times. The chain recombines TRBV7-2 with TRBJ2-1; 9 nucleotides match TRBD2. CDR1 and CDR2 from the germline V gene are SGHTA and FQGNSA. This CDR3 comprises 15 residues. The V segment lost 6 bases and the J segment 2 bases; nucleotides outside the gene matches: 5. CDR3 in DNA: TGTGCCAGCAGTCGAGCGGGGGGTACCTACAATGAGCAGTTCTTC. The encoded protein is CASSRAGGTYNEQFF.